The 30 T cell receptor beta chains below all came from one sample that was sequenced in a study of CD8+CD57+ T cells in acquired aplastic anemia. The study profiled TCR beta VDJ and CDR3 using genomic DNA as template. One entry per CDR3 protein results from TCRdb running MiXCR on the reads. Among hundreds of thousands of distinct CDR3 sequences listed, 65% to 80% were seen once. The sequenced sample was sorted CD4+, CD8+, or CD8+CD57+ T cells (not recorded which) from PBMCs. These receptors were collected from a human donor in good health, serving as a control.

Note on this clonotype: It is likely a read error, because the conserved phenylalanine at the end of the CDR3 is missing. No DNA is shown, since the ends of the CDR3 on it are uncertain; the CDR3 is the one TCRdb lists. CDR3: CSARVVQGE. V gene TRBV20-1 combines with J gene TRBJ2-1; the table gives TRBD1 as D, unverified against the DNA. CDR1 is DFQATT and CDR2 is SNEGSKA in the germline V gene (reference sequence). The CDR3 is 9 amino acids long, termini counted.

The J gene is TRBJ1-2, the V gene TRBV20-1, with D perhaps matching TRBD1 (6 bases). CDR3 length: 14 amino acids. The germline gives CDR1 DFQATT, CDR2 SNEGSKA (reference sequence). Trimming shortened V by 4 bases and J by 5 bases, and 17 bases separated the two germline ends. CDR3 protein: CSATLGASIYGYTF. CDR3 DNA: TGCAGTGCTACCCTGGGGGCGTCTATTTATGGCTACACCTTC.

The chain has TRBV5-1 and TRBJ2-5; either TRBD1 or TRBD2 may supply D (5 bases each). CDR1 is SGHRS and CDR2 is YFSETQ in the germline V gene. This CDR3 comprises 17 residues. Trimming removed 4 bases from V and 0 bases from J, with 19 bases in between. CDR3 sequence (DNA): TGCGCCAGCAGCCTCGGGGCCCCAACCAAGCACCAAGAGACCCAGTACTTC. Translating gives CASSLGAPTKHQETQYF.

The chain uses TRBV7-2 and TRBJ2-1; 7 nucleotides agree with TRBD2. Germline lookup yields CDR1 SGHTA and CDR2 FQGNSA. The CDR3 has 16 amino acids. With 4 bases clipped from V and 12 bases from J, the junction kept 18 bases outside the gene matches. The CDR3 coding sequence is TGTGCCAGCAGCTCCCAGGGAGGGGATCAGCCAGATCGGCAGTTCTTC. As protein: CASSSQGGDQPDRQFF.

This clonotype was counted between two and nine times. The rearrangement links TRBV15 to TRBJ1-2; D is ambiguous. V dropped 5 bases and J dropped 1 base, with 8 bases sitting between them. The CDR3 covers 13 residues. Germline assignment: CDR1 LNHNV and CDR2 YYDKDF (reference sequence). The CDR3 DNA sequence: TGTGCCACCAGCTCCGGAGATAACTATGGCTACACCTTC. Translation: CATSSGDNYGYTF.

The J gene is TRBJ2-3, the V gene TRBV9, with no clear D. Trimming left V 2 bases short and J 10 bases short, with 23 bases between. The CDR3 consists of 16 residues. CDR1 and CDR2 from the germline V gene are SGDLS and YYNGEE. CDR3 sequence: CASSVFFGSNEKPQYF. The CDR3 DNA is TGTGCCAGCAGCGTCTTCTTTGGGTCTAATGAAAAACCGCAGTATTTT.

The chain recombines TRBV9 with TRBJ2-2; the match to TRBD2 covers 8 bases. The CDR3 has 14 residues. Per the germline V gene, CDR1 is SGDLS and CDR2 is YYNGEE. V dropped 4 bases and J dropped 7; count of bases not matched to a gene: 6. The CDR3: CASSFRTSLGELFF. The DNA of the CDR3 is TGTGCCAGCAGCTTTAGGACTAGCCTCGGGGAGCTGTTTTTT.

This clonotype was detected many times. This rearrangement joins TRBV5-1 to TRBJ2-2, with D perhaps assigned TRBD1 or TRBD2 (6 bases each). Between the trimmed V and J ends, which lost 2 bases and 6 bases, there was a span of 11 bases. This CDR3 region has 14 residues. Germline values: CDR1 SGHRS, CDR2 YFSETQ. The CDR3, as DNA: TGCGCCAGCAGCTTAACAGGGAGGCCCGGGGAGCTGTTTTTT. Its protein product is CASSLTGRPGELFF.

This clonotype was seen repeatedly, ten times or more. The chain recombines TRBV19 with TRBJ1-1, with 8 bases lining up with TRBD1. Trimming took 5 bases from V and 3 from J; bases not matched to a gene: 8. Germline V gene data show CDR1 as LNHDA and CDR2 as SQIVND (reference sequence). The CDR3 length is 15 residues. The CDR3 loop reads CASSPGQGGYTEAFF. CDR3 DNA: TGTGCCAGTAGTCCCGGACAGGGAGGGTACACTGAAGCTTTCTTT.

This clonotype was picked up one time. The chain is built from TRBV10-2 and TRBJ1-2; D is uncertain. The germline gives CDR1 WSHSY, CDR2 SAAADI. This CDR3 spans 14 amino acids. The V end was cut by 6 bases, the J end by 7 bases, with 18 bases between. The CDR3 sequence: CASSLDGSSRGYTF. The CDR3 DNA reads as TGCGCCAGCAGCTTGGATGGGTCCTCGCGTGGCTACACCTTC.

The rearrangement uses TRBV7-2 and TRBJ2-7, with 8 bases identical to TRBD1. The CDR3 is 15 amino acids. The V and J ends lost 3 bases and 3 bases, in that order; junction bases with no gene match: 7. Germline V gives CDR1 SGHTA, CDR2 FQGNSA. The CDR3 spells CASSFGSQGGYEQYF. The CDR3 DNA reads TGTGCCAGCAGCTTCGGGTCACAGGGGGGCTACGAGCAGTACTTC.

The rearrangement joins TRBV12-3 or TRBV12-4 to TRBJ1-2; TRBD1 aligns across 8 bases. The CDR3 loop spans 16 amino acids. Unmatched junction bases numbered 9, after V lost 3 bases and J lost 3 bases. The CDR3 reads CASSFLQGDRYYGYTF. CDR3 coding DNA: TGTGCCAGCAGTTTTCTACAGGGGGATAGGTACTATGGCTACACCTTC.

The genes are TRBV9 and TRBJ1-5, with TRBD1 matching over 8 bases. Looked up from germline, CDR1 is SGDLS and CDR2 is YYNGEE. The junction had 19 bases not matched to a gene; V was cut back by 6 bases and J by 8 bases. The CDR3 has 17 residues. The CDR3 nucleotides are TGTGCCAGCACCGGGGAACCAGGGGGCTACACTGAAGAGCCCCAGCATTTT. Residues: CASTGEPGGYTEEPQHF.

About this clonotype: The missing conserved phenylalanine or tryptophan at the end of this CDR3 makes a read error likely. The DNA is omitted, as the CDR3 cannot be located on it reliably, and the CDR3 follows TCRdb's listing. This sequence joins TRBV19 and TRBJ2-1; the table's D call, TRBD2, was not checked against the DNA. Per germline, CDR1 LNHDA and CDR2 SQIVND (reference sequence). Counting both end residues, the CDR3 totals 16 amino acids. CDR3: CASSIAGRGTYEQYFV.

As for this clonotype: An end of the junction does not agree with germline; a read error may underlie this. V gene TRBV2 combines with J gene TRBJ2-4; D possibly matches TRBD1 or TRBD2 (6 bases each). The germline CDR1 and CDR2 sequences are SNHLY and FYNNEI. The CDR3 loop spans 16 amino acids. CDR3 DNA: TGTGCCAGCAGTGGGTGGGGGGCGCAAGACAAACACATTCAGTACTTC. It translates to CASSGWGAQDKHIQYF.

Regarding this clonotype: Given the absence of the conserved phenylalanine or tryptophan at the CDR3 end, a read error is likely. The DNA is omitted, as the CDR3 cannot be located on it reliably, and the CDR3 follows TCRdb's listing. The chain recombines TRBV19 with TRBJ1-2; no DNA check was done on the table's D call, TRBD1. Germline assignment: CDR1 LNHDA and CDR2 SQIVND (reference sequence). Both ends counted, the CDR3 spans 15 residues. CDR3 sequence reads: CASSPRPGAGNQPHL.

On this clonotype: The conserved phenylalanine or tryptophan is not found at the CDR3 terminus, so this likely reflects a read error. The chain couples TRBV18 to TRBJ1-2, with D unresolved. Germline lookup yields CDR1 KGHSH and CDR2 LQKENI. CDR3 length: 15 amino acids. V lost 3 bases and J lost 3, with 14 bases in between. CDR3 region: CASSPALDADYGYTS. CDR3 nucleotides: TGTGCCAGCTCACCTGCGCTGGACGCCGACTATGGCTACACCTCC.

Points on this clonotype: Since the CDR3 does not end with the conserved phenylalanine or tryptophan, this likely comes from a read error. It is unclear where the CDR3 begins or ends on the DNA, so no DNA is shown, and the CDR3 is as TCRdb lists it. This chain links TRBV20-1 with TRBJ1-1; whether TRBD1, the table's D call, matches the DNA was not checked. Germline-derived CDR1 and CDR2 are DFQATT and SNEGSKA (reference sequence). From its first to its last residue, the CDR3 has 10 amino acids. CDR3 protein: CSAHTGETYI.

About this clonotype: Without the conserved terminal phenylalanine or tryptophan, this CDR3 likely stems from a read error. It is unclear where the CDR3 begins or ends on the DNA, so no DNA is shown, and the CDR3 is as TCRdb lists it. The chain employs TRBV2 and TRBJ1-2. Termini included, the CDR3 measures 15 amino acids. Germline V CDR1 and CDR2: SNHLY, FYNNEI. CDR3 region: CASSDTGKAEQYFAS.

As for this clonotype: One end of the junction varies from germline; a read error may be responsible. The chain uses TRBV15 and TRBJ1-2; tentatively, D is TRBD1 (6 bases). The length of the CDR3 is 13 residues. Germline CDR1 and CDR2: LNHNV and YYDKDF (reference sequence). As DNA, the CDR3 is TGTGCCAGCAGCTTGAGGGGGGCCTATTCCCCCCTCTTC. This encodes CASSLRGAYSPLF.

This clonotype was detected a few times. The rearrangement uses TRBV30 and TRBJ1-2, with D possibly being TRBD1 (5 bases). V was pared by 3 bases and J by 8 bases, with 22 bases between. CDR1 GTSNPN and CDR2 SVGIG come from the germline V gene (reference sequence). CDR3 length: 15 amino acids. The CDR3 DNA reads as TGTGCCTGGAGACGAGAAGAGGGACCGCGCGCCGGCTACACCTTC. Translation gives CAWRREEGPRAGYTF.

The table lists this clonotype with many counts. The chain joins TRBV20-1 to TRBJ1-2; D gene uncertain. The germline V gene has CDR1 DFQATT and CDR2 SNEGSKA (reference sequence). V gave up 3 bases and J gave up 2 bases, with 10 bases separating them. The CDR3 extends over 13 amino acids. CDR3 sequence: CSARFGGNYGYTF. The CDR3 nucleotides are TGCAGTGCTAGGTTCGGCGGGAACTATGGCTACACCTTC.

This clonotype was found a few times. The rearrangement links TRBV12-3 or TRBV12-4 to TRBJ2-1; 10 nucleotides line up with TRBD2. V was pared by 1 base and J by 7 bases, with 7 bases of the junction left unmatched. CDR3 length equals 16 residues. CDR3 sequence: CASSLGVAGGLNEQFF. In DNA, the CDR3 is TGTGCCAGCAGTTTAGGAGTAGCGGGGGGTTTAAATGAGCAGTTCTTC.

This clonotype was counted ten times or more. The CDR3 loop is CAWSVRTGNEKLFF. In DNA form, the CDR3 reads TGTGCCTGGAGTGTACGGACAGGGAATGAAAAACTGTTTTTT. The gene calls are TRBV30 and TRBJ1-4; the match to TRBD1 covers 8 bases. Germline CDR1 is GTSNPN and CDR2 is SVGIG (reference sequence). With V trimmed by 0 bases and J by 5 bases, 2 bases remained unmatched. The CDR3 consists of 14 residues.

The table lists this clonotype with a few counts. Just one base apart from a much larger clone, this may be a read error. This chain links TRBV19 with TRBJ2-7; D may correspond to TRBD1 or TRBD2 (5 bases each). Trimming stripped 9 bases from V and 2 bases from J, with 17 bases between. Germline loops: CDR1 LNHDA, CDR2 SQIVND (reference sequence). This CDR3 is 14 amino acids long. CDR3 bases: TGTGCCAGCAGCAAGACCCGGGGACCCTACGAGCAGTACTTC. This sequence encodes CASSKTRGPYEQYF.

This clonotype was seen a single time. The chain carries TRBV20-1 and TRBJ1-3, with D possibly matching TRBD1 (6 bases). The germline V gene encodes CDR1 DFQATT and CDR2 SNEGSKA (reference sequence). The CDR3 consists of 13 residues. The CDR3 region is CSGQSSNQPPIYF. CDR3 bases: TGCAGCGGACAGTCTAGCAATCAGCCCCCCATATATTTT.

Ten or more counts support this clonotype. This chain joins TRBV3-1 and TRBJ2-7, with TRBD2 matching 10 bases. The V gene's germline CDR1 is LGHDT and CDR2 YNNKEL (reference sequence). Unmatched junction bases numbered 11, after V lost 4 bases and J lost 2 bases. CDR3 length: 17 residues. CDR3 residues: CASSPRRLAGDTYEQYF. DNA of the CDR3: TGTGCCAGCAGCCCCCGGAGGCTAGCGGGGGATACCTACGAGCAGTACTTC.

This chain connects TRBV20-1 to TRBJ1-6; no clear D. CDR1 and CDR2 from the germline V gene are DFQATT and SNEGSKA (reference sequence). The CDR3 extends over 15 amino acids. The V end lost 1 base, the J end lost 8 bases, and 15 bases lay between the germline ends. CDR3 region: CSARGQLFSHSPLHF. CDR3 DNA sequence: TGCAGTGCTAGAGGCCAACTATTCTCGCATTCACCCCTCCACTTT.

Comment on this clonotype: Here the CDR3 omits its conserved ending phenylalanine or tryptophan, so a read error is the likely source. The DNA is left out, because the CDR3 cannot be placed on it with certainty; the CDR3 is given as TCRdb lists it. The rearrangement uses TRBV10-2 and TRBJ1-2. The CDR3 is 13 amino acids in total, end residues counted. Per germline, CDR1 WSHSY and CDR2 SAAADI. The CDR3 reads CASTENGGYGSPL.

This clonotype was seen ten or more times. The chain uses TRBV12-3 or TRBV12-4 and TRBJ2-7; 12 bases agree with TRBD2. The CDR3 runs 15 residues. V trimming: 5 bases; J trimming: 7 bases; junction bases outside the gene matches: 9. CDR3 sequence: CASSPRTSGVLEQYF. The DNA for the CDR3 is TGTGCCAGCAGTCCCAGGACTAGCGGGGTTCTTGAGCAGTACTTC.